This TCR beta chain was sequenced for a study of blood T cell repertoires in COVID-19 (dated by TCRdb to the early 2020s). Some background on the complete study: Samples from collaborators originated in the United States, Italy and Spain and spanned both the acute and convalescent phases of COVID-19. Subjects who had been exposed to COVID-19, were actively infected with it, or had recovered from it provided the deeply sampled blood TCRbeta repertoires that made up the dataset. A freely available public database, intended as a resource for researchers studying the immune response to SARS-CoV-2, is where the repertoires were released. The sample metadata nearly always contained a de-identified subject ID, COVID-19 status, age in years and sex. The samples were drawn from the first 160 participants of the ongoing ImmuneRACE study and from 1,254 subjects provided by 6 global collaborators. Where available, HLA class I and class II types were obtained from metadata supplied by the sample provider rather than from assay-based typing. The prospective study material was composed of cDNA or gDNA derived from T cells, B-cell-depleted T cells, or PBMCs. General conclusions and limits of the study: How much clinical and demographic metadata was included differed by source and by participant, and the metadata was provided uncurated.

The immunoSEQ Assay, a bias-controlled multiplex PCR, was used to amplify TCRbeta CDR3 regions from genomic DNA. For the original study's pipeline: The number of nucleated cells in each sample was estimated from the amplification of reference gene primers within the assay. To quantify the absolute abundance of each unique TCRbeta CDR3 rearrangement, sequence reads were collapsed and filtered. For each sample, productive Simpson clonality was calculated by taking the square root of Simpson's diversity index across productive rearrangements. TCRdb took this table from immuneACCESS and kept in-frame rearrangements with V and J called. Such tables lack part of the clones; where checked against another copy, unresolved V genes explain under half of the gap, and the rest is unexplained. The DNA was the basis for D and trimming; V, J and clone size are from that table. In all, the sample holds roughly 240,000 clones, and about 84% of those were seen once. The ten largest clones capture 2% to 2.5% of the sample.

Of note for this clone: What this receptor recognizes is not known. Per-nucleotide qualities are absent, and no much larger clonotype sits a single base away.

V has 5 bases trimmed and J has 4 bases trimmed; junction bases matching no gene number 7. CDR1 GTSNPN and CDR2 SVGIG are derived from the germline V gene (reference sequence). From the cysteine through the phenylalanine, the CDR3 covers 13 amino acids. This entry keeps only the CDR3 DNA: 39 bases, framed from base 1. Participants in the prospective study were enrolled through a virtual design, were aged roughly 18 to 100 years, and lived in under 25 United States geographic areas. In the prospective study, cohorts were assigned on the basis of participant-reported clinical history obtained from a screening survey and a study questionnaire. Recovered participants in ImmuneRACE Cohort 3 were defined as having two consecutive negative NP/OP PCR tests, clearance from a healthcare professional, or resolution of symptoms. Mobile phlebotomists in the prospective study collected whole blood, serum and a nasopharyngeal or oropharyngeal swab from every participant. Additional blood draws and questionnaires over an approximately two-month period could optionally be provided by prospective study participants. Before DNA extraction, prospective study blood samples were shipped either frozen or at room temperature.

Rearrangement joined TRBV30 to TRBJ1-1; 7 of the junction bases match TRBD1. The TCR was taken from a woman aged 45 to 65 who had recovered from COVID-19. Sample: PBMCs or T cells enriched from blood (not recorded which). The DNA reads TGTGCCTGGGACAGGGAGGGGGGCACTGAAGCTTTCTTT. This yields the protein CAWDREGGTEAFF.